A single sample is the source of the 18 T cell receptor beta chains below, sequenced in a study of T cell responses to AZD1222 COVID-19 vaccine (dated by TCRdb to the early 2020s). The protocol used for the library was the immunoSEQ multiplex PCR assay. In TCRdb, the immuneACCESS table is reduced to in-frame sequences with V and J assigned. These tables do not hold every clone; where another copy was compared, an unresolved V gene accounts for under half, and the others remain unexplained. This sample gives approximately 80,000 clones in total; 70% to 90% of them show up just once. The ten top clones hold about 3% of the sample. The time point label, as the study defines it: about 28 days (+/-7) after the second vaccine dose. The specimen was peripheral blood, collected 28 days after the second AZD1222 dose. These receptors originate from an adult who received the AZD1222 COVID-19 vaccine.

Details on this clone: At one boundary the junction diverges from the germline segment, which might be a read error. The rearrangement links TRBV7-9 to TRBJ1-1; D is uncertain. The CDR3 runs to 11 residues. The germline V gene encodes CDR1 SEHNR and CDR2 FQNEAQ (reference sequence). CDR3 sequence (DNA): TGTGCCAGCAGCTTAGGCGCACAGATCCTATTT. Encoded protein: CASSLGAQILF.

The CDR3 region has the DNA TGTGCCAGCAGCTTATTTGGCGGGAGGACCTACAATGAGCAGTTCTTC. Protein product: CASSLFGGRTYNEQFF. J is TRBJ2-1 and V is TRBV7-3; 8 bases are a match to TRBD2. The CDR3 runs to 16 residues. With V trimmed by 2 bases and J by 2 bases, 5 bases remained unmatched. CDR1 SGHTA and CDR2 FQGTGA come from the germline V gene.

This clone was seen ten or more times. CDR3 sequence reads: CASSPGQGVFGYTF. Here the CDR3 DNA reads TGTGCCAGCAGTCCCGGCCAGGGGGTTTTTGGCTACACCTTC. J is TRBJ1-2 and V is TRBV9, with 7 bases lining up with TRBD1. The trim removed 5 bases at V and 7 bases at J, leaving 11 bases unmatched. The germline V gene encodes CDR1 SGDLS and CDR2 YYNGEE. The CDR3 spans 14 residues. Together with reference TRBV9 and TRBJ1-2, the CDR3 gives the full variable domain: DSGVTQTPKHLITATGQRVTLRCSPRSGDLSVYWYQQSLDQGLQFLIQYYNGEERAKGNILERFSAQQFPDLHSELNLSSLELGDSALYFCASSPGQGVFGYTFGSGTRLTVV.

This clone was recorded once. The chain has TRBV4-2 and TRBJ1-6; weak D call: TRBD1 (6 bases). CDR1 and CDR2 from the germline V gene are LGHNA and YNFKEQ. This CDR3 is 16 amino acids long. Trimming shortened V by 2 bases and J by 7 bases, and 15 bases separated the two germline ends. CDR3 nucleotide sequence: TGTGCCAGCAGCCAAAGACAGGATCTGCCGAATTCACCCCTCCACTTT. Protein product: CASSQRQDLPNSPLHF.

The chain uses TRBV4-3 and TRBJ1-1; D might be TRBD1 (5 bases). The germline V gene encodes CDR1 LGHNA and CDR2 YSLEER. The CDR3 sequence is 13 residues long. V was clipped by 0 bases and J by 7 bases, with 9 bases between them. The CDR3 reads CASSQDRVGEAFF. CDR3 in DNA: TGCGCCAGCAGCCAAGACAGGGTAGGTGAAGCTTTCTTT.

The chain joins TRBV27 to TRBJ2-2, with D possibly TRBD1 on 6 matching bases. The CDR3 runs to 15 residues. From germline, CDR1 is MNHEY and CDR2 SMNVEV (reference sequence). The V and J ends lost 5 bases and 4 bases respectively, with 14 bases between them. Here the CDR3 DNA reads TGTGCCAGCAGTCTCCCACAGGGTGGCACCGGGGAGCTGTTTTTT. Its protein is CASSLPQGGTGELFF.

Remarks on this clone: The sample holds other DNA sequences that translate to the same CDR3. The chain has TRBV5-4 and TRBJ1-1; 7 bases map to TRBD1. This CDR3 is 14 amino acids long. CDR1 SGHNT and CDR2 YYREEE come from the germline V gene (reference sequence). V was clipped by 0 bases and J by 4 bases; unmatched bases: 3. CDR3 in amino acids: CASSLGQGFTEAFF. In DNA form, the CDR3 reads TGTGCCAGCAGCTTGGGACAGGGTTTCACTGAAGCTTTCTTT.

The chain has TRBV5-1 and TRBJ2-7; the D gene is possibly TRBD2 (6 bases). V lost 4 bases and J lost 2, with 19 bases in between. This CDR3 region has 16 residues. The V gene's germline CDR1 is SGHRS and CDR2 YFSETQ. The CDR3, as DNA: TGCGCCAGCAGCGGAAGCCTCAGCGGGTTCACCTACGAGCAGTACTTC. Translating it yields CASSGSLSGFTYEQYF.

The chain recombines TRBV6-1 with TRBJ1-1; TRBD1 aligns across 11 bases. CDR3 length: 16 amino acids. Germline V gene lookup returns CDR1 MNHNS and CDR2 SASEGT. V lost 0 bases and J lost 6; bases outside the gene matches: 6. The CDR3 nucleotides are TGTGCCAGCAGTGAAGCATGGACAGGGGGCTTCGCTGAAGCTTTCTTT. Amino acid sequence: CASSEAWTGGFAEAFF.

This chain uses TRBV19 with TRBJ2-4; D is perhaps TRBD1 (5 bases). The CDR3 has 16 residues. Trimming removed 4 bases from V and 0 bases from J, with 13 bases in between. Per the germline V gene, CDR1 is LNHDA and CDR2 is SQIVND (reference sequence). The CDR3 nucleotides read TGTGCCAGTAGTACTCGACAGATACTAGCCAAAAACATTCAGTACTTC. Translated: CASSTRQILAKNIQYF. Drawing the rest from reference TRBV19 and TRBJ2-4, the complete variable domain is DGGITQSPKYLFRKEGQNVTLSCEQNLNHDAMYWYRQDPGQGLRLIYYSQIVNDFQKGDIAEGYSVSREKKESFPLTVTSAQKNPTAFYLCASSTRQILAKNIQYFGAGTRLSVL.

The CDR3 region has the DNA TGTGCCAGCAGTTTCAGGAGTGGAAACACCATATATTTT. Translating gives CASSFRSGNTIYF. The chain joins TRBV28 to TRBJ1-3, with D hard to call. The CDR3 consists of 13 residues. Germline CDR1 MDHEN, CDR2 SYDVKM. With 3 bases removed from V and 3 bases from J, the gap between germline ends came to 6 bases.

This chain links TRBV18 with TRBJ1-6, with 7 bases lining up with TRBD1. The CDR3 runs to 15 residues. V dropped 2 bases and J dropped 7; count of bases not matched to a gene: 5. Looked up from germline, CDR1 is KGHSH and CDR2 is LQKENI. The CDR3 DNA reads as TGTGCCAGCTCACCAAATCCGGGACAGAATTCACCCCTCCACTTT. It is translated as CASSPNPGQNSPLHF.

This clone came up a few times. The genes are TRBV28 and TRBJ2-1, with 11 bases aligning to TRBD2. The V segment lost 6 bases and the J segment 7 bases; nucleotides outside the gene matches: 11. Looked up from germline, CDR1 is MDHEN and CDR2 is SYDVKM. The CDR3 runs to 16 residues. In nucleotides, the CDR3 is TGTGCCAGCAGCTCCCCACTAGCGGGAGAATTTAATGAGCAGTTCTTC. This gives the protein CASSSPLAGEFNEQFF.

This clone has only one observation. The rearrangement links TRBV3-1 (or the pseudogene TRBV3-2) to TRBJ2-2; D gene uncertain. Trimming shortened V by 5 bases and J by 8 bases, and 9 bases separated the two germline ends. The CDR3 extends over 12 amino acids. The germline V gene has CDR1 LGHDT and CDR2 YNNKEL (reference sequence). CDR3 nucleotides: TGTGCCAGCAGCTCTGACTGGGGGGAGCTGTTTTTT. Translated, it gives CASSSDWGELFF.

This chain connects TRBV18 to TRBJ1-2; tentatively, D is TRBD1 (5 bases). Per the germline V gene, CDR1 is KGHSH and CDR2 is LQKENI. V was clipped by 3 bases and J by 6 bases, with 26 bases between them. CDR3 length equals 18 residues. For the CDR3, the DNA is TGTGCCAGCTCACCCAGCCCGGTAAGCAGCGGGACGTCCGATGGCTACACCTTC. Translation gives CASSPSPVSSGTSDGYTF.

Remarks on this clone: In the same sample, other DNA sequences code for this CDR3. The CDR3 sequence: CASSLRGGTEAFF. In DNA form, the CDR3 reads TGCGCCAGCAGCTTGCGGGGGGGCACTGAAGCTTTCTTT. This chain links TRBV5-1 with TRBJ1-1, with D possibly matching TRBD1 (5 bases). V was trimmed by 1 base and J by 4 bases, leaving 8 bases between them. The length of the CDR3 is 13 residues. Germline loops: CDR1 SGHRS, CDR2 YFSETQ.

The rearrangement uses TRBV2 and TRBJ1-1, with 8 nucleotides matching TRBD1. The germline V gene has CDR1 SNHLY and CDR2 FYNNEI. V lost 10 bases and J lost 5; bases outside the gene matches: 9. This CDR3 spans 13 amino acids. CDR3 sequence: CATDQGAKTEAFF. The CDR3 nucleotides are TGTGCCACCGACCAGGGGGCGAAGACTGAAGCTTTCTTT. Full variable domain (outside the CDR3, taken from reference TRBV2 and TRBJ1-1): EPEVTQTPSHQVTQMGQEVILRCVPISNHLYFYWYRQILGQKVEFLVSFYNNEISEKSEIFDDQFSVERPDGSNFTLKIRSTKLEDSAMYFCATDQGAKTEAFFGQGTRLTVV.

The chain joins TRBV14 to TRBJ2-1; 7 nucleotides agree with TRBD2. The germline gives CDR1 SGHDN, CDR2 FVKESK. J lost 7 bases, V lost 11 bases, and 14 bases had no gene match. This CDR3 comprises 14 residues. CDR3 in DNA: TGTGCCTCGACCGGGGCGGGGGTAAGAAATGAGCAGTTCTTC. Its translation is CASTGAGVRNEQFF.